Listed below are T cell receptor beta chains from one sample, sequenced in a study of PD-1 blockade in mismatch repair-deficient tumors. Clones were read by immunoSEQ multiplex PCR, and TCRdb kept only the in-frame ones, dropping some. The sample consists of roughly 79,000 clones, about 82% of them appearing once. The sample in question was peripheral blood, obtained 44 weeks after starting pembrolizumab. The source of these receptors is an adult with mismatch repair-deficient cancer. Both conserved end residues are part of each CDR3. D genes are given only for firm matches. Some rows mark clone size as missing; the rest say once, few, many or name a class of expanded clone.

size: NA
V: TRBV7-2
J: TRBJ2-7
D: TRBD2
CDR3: CASSLEIAGGHRTYEQYF
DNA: TGTGCCAGCAGCTTAGAGATAGCGGGAGGACACCGTACCTACGAGCAGTACTTC

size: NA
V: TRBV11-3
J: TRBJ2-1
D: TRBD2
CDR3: CASSLAPFSSGSAFEQFF
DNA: TGTGCCAGCAGCTTAGCCCCCTTCTCTAGCGGGAGCGCTTTTGAGCAGTTCTTC

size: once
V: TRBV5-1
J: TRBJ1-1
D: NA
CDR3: CASGPGTVNTEAFF
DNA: TGCGCCAGCGGCCCCGGGACGGTAAACACTGAAGCTTTCTTT

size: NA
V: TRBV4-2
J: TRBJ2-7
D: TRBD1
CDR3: CASSWGTVSYEQYF
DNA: TGTGCCAGCAGCTGGGGGACAGTCTCCTACGAGCAGTACTTC

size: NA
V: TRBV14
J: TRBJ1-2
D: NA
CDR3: CASSQGTDVYYGYTF
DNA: TGTGCCAGCAGCCAAGGGACGGACGTTTACTATGGCTACACCTTC

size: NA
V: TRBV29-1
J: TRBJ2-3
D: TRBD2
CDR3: CSVPWGGRTDTQYF
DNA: TGCAGCGTTCCCTGGGGAGGGAGGACAGATACGCAGTATTTT

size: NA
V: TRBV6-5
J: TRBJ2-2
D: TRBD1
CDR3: CASSGQAYTGELFF
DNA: TGTGCCAGCTCGGGACAGGCGTACACCGGGGAGCTGTTTTTT

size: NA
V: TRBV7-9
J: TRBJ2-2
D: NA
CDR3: CASSRRFLGVDTGELFF
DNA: TGTGCCAGCAGCCGACGATTTCTCGGGGTGGACACCGGGGAGCTGTTTTTT

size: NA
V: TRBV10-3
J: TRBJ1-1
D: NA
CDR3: CAISESRGTEAFF
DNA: TGTGCCATCAGTGAGTCAAGGGGCACTGAAGCTTTCTTT

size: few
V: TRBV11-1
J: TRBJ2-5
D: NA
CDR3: CASSLAGRGETQYF
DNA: TGTGCCAGCAGCTTAGCTGGCAGGGGAGAGACCCAGTACTTC

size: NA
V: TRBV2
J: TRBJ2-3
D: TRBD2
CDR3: CASSLGRGGTDTQYF
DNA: TGTGCCAGCAGCTTAGGGCGGGGGGGGACAGATACGCAGTATTTT

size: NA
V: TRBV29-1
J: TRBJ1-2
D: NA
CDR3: CSAVSLVGSGLYGYTF
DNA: TGCAGCGCTGTGAGCTTGGTTGGGTCGGGACTCTATGGCTACACCTTC